The sequence of this T cell receptor (beta chain) was determined in a study of CD8 T cells in Susac syndrome. The J segment lost 6 bases and the V segment lost 4 bases, leaving 19 bases of the junction unmatched. This CDR3 is built from 18 residues. Germline lookup yields CDR1 LGHDT and CDR2 YNNKEL (reference sequence). Random hexamers were used to reverse transcribe an amount of roughly 0.45 to 1 ug RNA. Each CDR3 protein gets one entry after TCRdb re-called the immunoSEQ multiplex PCR reads with MiXCR. The data show 150,000 to 250,000 distinct CDR3 sequences, about 96% seen once. Material: CD4+ T cells from PBMCs. The chain joins TRBV3-1 to TRBJ2-7, with 9 bases fitting TRBD2. The clonotype comes from a human donor with multiple sclerosis. CDR3 DNA sequence: TGTGCCAGCAGCCGCACAAGCGATCGACTAGCGGCTACCGGCGAGCAGTACTTC. This codes for CASSRTSDRLAATGEQYF.